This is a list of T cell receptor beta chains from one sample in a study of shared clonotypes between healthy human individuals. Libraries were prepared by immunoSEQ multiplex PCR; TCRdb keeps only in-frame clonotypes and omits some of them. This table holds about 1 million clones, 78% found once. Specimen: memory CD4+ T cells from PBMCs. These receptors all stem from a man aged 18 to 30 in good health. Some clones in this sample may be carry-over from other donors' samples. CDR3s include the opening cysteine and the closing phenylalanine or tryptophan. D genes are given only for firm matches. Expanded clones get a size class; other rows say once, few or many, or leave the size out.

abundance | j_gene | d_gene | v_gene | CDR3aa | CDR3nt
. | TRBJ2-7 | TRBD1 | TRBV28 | CASSPAGTGAYEQYF | TGTGCCAGCAGCCCCGCCGGGACAGGGGCCTACGAGCAGTACTTC
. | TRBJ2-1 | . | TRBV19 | CASSIYTTREQFF | TGTGCCAGTAGTATTTACACCACCCGAGAGCAGTTCTTC
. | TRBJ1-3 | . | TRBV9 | CASSVDPFSGNTIYF | TGTGCCAGCAGCGTAGATCCGTTTTCTGGAAACACCATATATTTT
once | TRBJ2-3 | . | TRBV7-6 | CASSLFDLTDTQYF | TGTGCCAGCAGCTTATTCGACTTAACAGATACGCAGTATTTT
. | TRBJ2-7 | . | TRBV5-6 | CASSFSGAEQYF | TGTGCCAGCAGCTTTTCGGGGGCCGAGCAGTACTTC
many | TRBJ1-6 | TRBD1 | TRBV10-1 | CASIFRQGNIPPLHF | TGCGCCAGCATTTTTAGACAGGGAAATATTCCACCCCTCCACTTT
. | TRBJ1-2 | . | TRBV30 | CAWSPPGRLYGYTF | TGTGCCTGGAGTCCTCCCGGCCGGCTCTATGGCTACACCTTC
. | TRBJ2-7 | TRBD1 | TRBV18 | CASSPGQGRVVARNEQYF | TGTGCCAGCTCACCAGGACAGGGGAGGGTTGTCGCTAGGAACGAGCAGTACTTC
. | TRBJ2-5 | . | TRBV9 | CASSPLGLAETQYF | TGTGCCAGCAGCCCCTTGGGGCTAGCGGAGACCCAGTACTTC
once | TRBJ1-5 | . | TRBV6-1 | CASSIWGALQPQHF | TGTGCCAGCAGTATATGGGGGGCTCTTCAGCCCCAGCATTTT
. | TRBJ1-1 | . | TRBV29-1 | CSVVRDMNTEAFF | TGCAGCGTTGTTAGGGATATGAACACTGAAGCTTTCTTT
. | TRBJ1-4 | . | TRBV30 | CAWSVGDGRQLFF | TGTGCCTGGAGTGTAGGGGACGGCCGGCAGCTGTTTTTT
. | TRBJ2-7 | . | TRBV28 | CASSLGTNSYEQYF | TGTGCCAGCAGTCTCGGGACCAATTCCTACGAGCAGTACTTC
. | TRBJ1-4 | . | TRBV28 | CASSPPEERTDATNEKLFF | TGTGCCAGCAGTCCGCCCGAGGAACGGACAGATGCAACTAATGAAAAACTGTTTTTT
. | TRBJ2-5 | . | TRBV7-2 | CASSRTAQETQYF | TGTGCCAGCAGCCGGACAGCCCAAGAGACCCAGTACTTC
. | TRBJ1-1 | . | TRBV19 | CASSPQQGRRTEAFF | TGTGCCAGTAGTCCTCAACAGGGTCGTAGGACTGAAGCTTTCTTT
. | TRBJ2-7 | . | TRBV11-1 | CASSLWAWGSSYEQYF | TGTGCCAGCAGCTTATGGGCCTGGGGGAGCTCCTACGAGCAGTACTTC
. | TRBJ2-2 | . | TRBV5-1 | CASSRESGANTGELFF | TGCGCCAGCAGCCGAGAAAGCGGAGCGAACACCGGGGAGCTGTTTTTT
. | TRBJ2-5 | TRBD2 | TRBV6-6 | CASSYAGLAGQETQYF | TGTGCCAGCAGTTACGCCGGACTAGCGGGACAAGAGACCCAGTACTTC
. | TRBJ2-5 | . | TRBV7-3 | CASSLTTGTQETQYF | TGTGCCAGCAGCTTAACGACAGGGACTCAAGAGACCCAGTACTTC
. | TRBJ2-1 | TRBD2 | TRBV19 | CASSPGGGRYGGEQFF | TGTGCCAGTAGTCCCGGGGGCGGGAGGTACGGTGGTGAGCAGTTCTTC
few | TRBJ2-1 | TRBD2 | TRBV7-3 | CASSDGSGRLYNEQFF | TGTGCCAGCAGCGACGGCAGCGGGAGGTTATATAATGAGCAGTTCTTC
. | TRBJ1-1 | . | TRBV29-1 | CSVVSDHTEAFF | TGCAGCGTTGTATCAGATCACACTGAAGCTTTCTTT
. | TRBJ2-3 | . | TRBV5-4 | CAIGTDTQYF | TGTGCCATAGGCACAGATACGCAGTATTTT